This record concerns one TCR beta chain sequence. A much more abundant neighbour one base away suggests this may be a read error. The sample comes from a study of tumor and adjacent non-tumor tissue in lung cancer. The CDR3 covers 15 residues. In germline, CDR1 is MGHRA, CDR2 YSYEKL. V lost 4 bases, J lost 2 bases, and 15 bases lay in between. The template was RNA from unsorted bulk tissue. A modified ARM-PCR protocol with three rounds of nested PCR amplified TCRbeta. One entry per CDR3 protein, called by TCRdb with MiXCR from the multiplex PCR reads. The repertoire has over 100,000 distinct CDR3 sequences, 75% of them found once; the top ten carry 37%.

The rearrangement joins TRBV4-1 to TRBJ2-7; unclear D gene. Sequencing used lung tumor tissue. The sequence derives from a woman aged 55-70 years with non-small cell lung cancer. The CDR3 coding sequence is TGCGCCAGCAGCCGAGATTGGCCCGGAGCCTACGAGCAGTACTTC. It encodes CASSRDWPGAYEQYF.